This T cell receptor beta chain was captured in a study of beta chain features in type 1 diabetes. Study in general: Healthy donors and patients showed comparable age, gender and cell yields.

Trimming pared 1 base from V and 0 bases from J, leaving 8 bases between. Germline V lookup: CDR1 LGHNA, CDR2 YSLEER. The CDR3 has 15 amino acids. As for this clone: Its target is not known.

Study results and limitations: Short templates might get an advantage during PCR, and this would be equal in patients and controls. Shorter TCRB CDR3s, moderately but significantly so, marked every one of the four CD4+ subsets in Type 1 diabetes patients.

Every isolated RNA sample was fully reverse transcribed, so sequencing captured expressed TCRB transcripts. TCRdb's table, derived via immunoSEQ multiplex PCR, lists solely in-frame clones and lacks some. The profile shows under 55,000 clones, under 45% of them singletons. The sequence was obtained from a man younger than 40 with type 1 diabetes. The chain is built from TRBV4-3 and TRBJ2-3; D might be TRBD2 (6 bases). The sample consisted of Tregs from blood. The CDR3 loop is CASSQVGTSTDTQYF. The CDR3 bases are TGCGCCAGCAGCCAAGTTGGGACTAGCACAGATACGCAGTATTTT.